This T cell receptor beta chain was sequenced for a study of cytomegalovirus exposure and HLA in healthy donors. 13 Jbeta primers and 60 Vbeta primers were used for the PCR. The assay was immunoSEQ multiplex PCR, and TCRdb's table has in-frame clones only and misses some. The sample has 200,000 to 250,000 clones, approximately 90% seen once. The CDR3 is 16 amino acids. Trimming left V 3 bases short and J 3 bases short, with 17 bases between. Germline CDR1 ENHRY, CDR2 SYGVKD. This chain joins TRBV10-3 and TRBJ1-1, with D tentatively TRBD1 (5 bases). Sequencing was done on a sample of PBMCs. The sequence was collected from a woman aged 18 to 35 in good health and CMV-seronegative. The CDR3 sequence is CAISDPSQGGDTEAFF. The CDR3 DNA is TGTGCCATCAGTGATCCCAGCCAGGGAGGGGACACTGAAGCTTTCTTT.